This is a list of T cell receptor beta chains from one sample in a study of control samples from healthy donors and cancer patients. The data were produced by immunoSEQ multiplex PCR, yet TCRdb's version contains in-frame clones alone and is incomplete. The sample includes more than 110,000 clones, just under 95% seen only once; the top ten take approximately 10%. Sample: blood. All receptors derive from a man younger than 40 in good health. Each CDR3 is given with its conserved first and last residue. A D gene is named only where the DNA matches it firmly. Expanded clones are given a class, and other clones once, few, many or no size at all.

TRBV15,TRBJ1-2,-,-,TGTGCCACCAGCAGAGCTCCGGGAGATGGCTACACCTTC,CATSRAPGDGYTF
TRBV28,TRBJ1-2,TRBD1,-,TGTGCCAGCAACAATCCGACAGGGGTCGGCTACACCTTC,CASNNPTGVGYTF
TRBV19,TRBJ2-7,TRBD2,-,TGTGCCAGTAGTATATCTAGCGGGACCCACGAGCAGTACTTC,CASSISSGTHEQYF
TRBV28,TRBJ2-7,TRBD1,-,TGTGCCAGCAGTTTAATTGGGGGACAGGGGGACTACGAGCAGTACTTC,CASSLIGGQGDYEQYF
TRBV7-3,TRBJ2-3,-,once,TGTGCCAGCAGCTTAGTCCTGGACAGCACGCAGTATTTT,CASSLVLDSTQYF
TRBV6-2/TRBV6-3,TRBJ2-2,TRBD2,-,TGTGCCAGCAGTAAACGACTAGCACGAGGGACCGGGGAGCTGTTTTTT,CASSKRLARGTGELFF
TRBV28,TRBJ2-5,-,-,TGTGCCAGCAGTTTTATGGCAGGGCAGTACCAAGAGACCCAGTACTTC,CASSFMAGQYQETQYF
TRBV7-9,TRBJ2-7,TRBD2,-,TGTGCCAGCAGCCCGACTAGCGGGAGTTTCTACGAGCAGTACTTC,CASSPTSGSFYEQYF
TRBV2,TRBJ2-2,-,-,TGTGCCAGCAGGTTGGGGTCCGGGGAGCTGTTTTTT,CASRLGSGELFF
TRBV10-3,TRBJ1-2,-,-,TGTGCCATCAGTGGGTCATTAGATGCAGGGCAGGATTTCTATGGCTACACCTTC,CAISGSLDAGQDFYGYTF
TRBV6-6,TRBJ2-7,-,-,TGTGCCAGCCGTGGGGCCACCTACGAGCAGTACTTC,CASRGATYEQYF
TRBV7-9,TRBJ2-6,-,-,TGTGCCAGCAGCTTAGGAAGCTCTGGGGCCAACGTCCTGACTTTC,CASSLGSSGANVLTF
TRBV13,TRBJ1-1,-,-,TGTGCCAGCAGCTTAGATTTGGTCACTGAAGCTTTCTTT,CASSLDLVTEAFF
TRBV19,TRBJ1-1,-,-,TGTGCCAGTAGCATGATCCAGCAGCTTGAAGCTTTCTTT,CASSMIQQLEAFF
TRBV19,TRBJ2-3,-,-,TGTGCCAGTAGCTTTAGAGCAGATACGCAGTATTTT,CASSFRADTQYF
TRBV6-1,TRBJ1-5,TRBD1,-,TGTGCCAGCAGTGACGGGACAGGGAAATATCAGCCCCAGCATTTT,CASSDGTGKYQPQHF
TRBV6-5,TRBJ1-1,TRBD1,-,TGTGCCAGCGGAATGGCAGGGACAGGGAACACTGAAGCTTTCTTT,CASGMAGTGNTEAFF
TRBV14,TRBJ2-2,-,-,TGTGCCAGCAGGCAAACAGGAGACGGGGAGCTGTTTTTT,CASRQTGDGELFF
TRBV5-4,TRBJ2-1,-,-,TGTGCCAGCAGCTTGGGGGAGCCGGACAATGAGCAGTTCTTC,CASSLGEPDNEQFF
TRBV24-1,TRBJ2-7,TRBD1,-,TGTGCCACCAGTGAAGCCGACAGGGCCTACGAGCAGTACTTC,CATSEADRAYEQYF
TRBV9,TRBJ2-2,-,-,TGTGCCAGCAGCCCTACGGGACAGAACACCGGGGAGCTGTTTTTT,CASSPTGQNTGELFF
TRBV13,TRBJ2-1,-,-,TGTGCCAGCAGCCTAACAGGGACTGATTACAATGAGCAGTTCTTC,CASSLTGTDYNEQFF
TRBV12-5,TRBJ2-2,TRBD2,-,TGTGCTAGGGGGGCGGGAGGGGAAACCGGGGAGCTGTTTTTT,CARGAGGETGELFF
TRBV13,TRBJ1-1,-,-,TGTGCCAGCAGCTTAAAAGCGAACACTGAAGCTTTCTTT,CASSLKANTEAFF
TRBV19,TRBJ1-6,-,-,TGTGCCAGTAGTGAGGTTAAGGGGAATTCACCCCTCCACTTT,CASSEVKGNSPLHF
TRBV2,TRBJ1-1,-,-,TGTGCCAGCAGTGAACAGACAGTGAACACTGAAGCTTTCTTT,CASSEQTVNTEAFF